The 30 T cell receptor beta chains reported below all come from one sample, sequenced in a study of blood T cell repertoires in COVID-19. The repertoire was sequenced with immunoSEQ multiplex PCR; TCRdb's copy has only in-frame clones and lacks some. The table lists 110,000 to 150,000 clones, 88% of them singletons. The sample was peripheral blood. These receptors originate from a woman between 50 and 59 years old with acute or convalescent COVID-19.

This sequence joins TRBV4-1 and TRBJ2-2; no clear D. Germline-derived CDR1 and CDR2 are MGHRA and YSYEKL. The CDR3 has 15 residues. V was cut by 1 base and J by 4 bases, with 10 bases left in between. The CDR3 reads CASSQVFESTGELFF. DNA for the CDR3: TGCGCCAGCAGCCAAGTGTTCGAGAGCACCGGGGAGCTGTTTTTT.

The rearrangement links TRBV5-1 to TRBJ1-2, with D perhaps matching TRBD1 (6 bases). The CDR3 length is 17 residues. In germline, CDR1 is SGHRS, CDR2 YFSETQ. V lost 1 base and J 3 bases, leaving 19 bases between the germline ends. The CDR3: CASSLFPLEQGDYGYTF. CDR3 coding DNA: TGCGCCAGCAGCTTGTTCCCCCTTGAACAGGGTGACTATGGCTACACCTTC.

This clone was picked up one time. CDR3 sequence (DNA): TGTGCCAGCAGTTCAGGGTTAGGGTATGGCTACACCTTC. Its translation: CASSSGLGYGYTF. The V gene is TRBV27, the J gene TRBJ1-2; maybe TRBD1 (5 bases). The CDR3 contains 13 residues. The V and J ends lost 4 bases and 5 bases respectively, with 11 bases between them. Germline lookup yields CDR1 MNHEY and CDR2 SMNVEV (reference sequence).

The chain links TRBV3-1 (or the pseudogene TRBV3-2) to TRBJ1-1, with D maybe TRBD1 (6 bases). V lost 2 bases and J lost 10, with 20 bases in between. The germline CDR1 and CDR2 sequences are LGHDT and YNNKEL (reference sequence). The CDR3 is 15 residues long. CDR3 sequence: CASSQLPRDTKGAFF. CDR3 nucleotide sequence: TGTGCCAGCAGCCAACTCCCCCGGGACACTAAGGGAGCTTTCTTT.

The chain links TRBV28 to TRBJ1-6, with 12 bases fitting TRBD1. The V gene's germline CDR1 is MDHEN and CDR2 SYDVKM. Losses at the gene ends were 8 bases for V and 6 bases for J; bases not matched to a gene: 5. The CDR3 contains 15 residues. The CDR3 coding sequence is TGTGCCAGCTCGGGACAGGGGGCCGGTAATTCACCCCTCCACTTT. This translates into CASSGQGAGNSPLHF. Looking up the rest from reference TRBV28 and TRBJ1-6 gives the full variable domain: DVKVTQSSRYLVKRTGEKVFLECVQDMDHENMFWYRQDPGLGLRLIYFSYDVKMKEKGDIPEGYSVSREKKERFSLILESASTNQTSMYLCASSGQGAGNSPLHFGNGTRLTVT.

The V and J genes are TRBV2 and TRBJ1-2; TRBD1 matches 9 bases. Germline V gene lookup returns CDR1 SNHLY and CDR2 FYNNEI. This CDR3 contains 14 residues. J gave up 2 bases and V 6 bases, and 4 bases lay outside the gene matches. The CDR3 here is CASRLGQGNYGYTF. CDR3 bases: TGTGCCAGCAGACTCGGACAGGGGAACTATGGCTACACCTTC.

This clone came up a few times. The V and J genes are TRBV29-1 and TRBJ2-1; D is possibly TRBD2 (5 bases). Looked up from germline, CDR1 is SQVTM and CDR2 is ANQGSEA. V was clipped by 4 bases and J by 4 bases, with 14 bases between them. This CDR3 spans 14 amino acids. The CDR3: CSVVERSRYNEQFF. CDR3 nucleotides: TGCAGCGTTGTTGAGCGGTCGAGGTACAATGAGCAGTTCTTC.

The chain combines TRBV3-1 (or the pseudogene TRBV3-2) with TRBJ1-3, with 8 bases that match TRBD1. The germline V gene has CDR1 LGHDT and CDR2 YNNKEL (reference sequence). The CDR3 consists of 15 residues. Trimming cost V 7 bases and J 6 bases; bases outside gene matches: 11. The CDR3 coding sequence is TGTGCCAGCAATAATCCGGGACAGGACACAAACACCATATATTTT. Translated, it gives CASNNPGQDTNTIYF.

This clone was observed a few times. The chain has TRBV18 and TRBJ1-3, with D maybe TRBD1 (5 bases). CDR1 KGHSH and CDR2 LQKENI come from the germline V gene. The CDR3 runs 15 residues. V lost 3 bases, J lost 6 bases, and 15 bases lay in between. For the CDR3, the DNA is TGTGCCAGCTCACCCCGGGACTCGGCTGCAAACACCATATATTTT. It translates to CASSPRDSAANTIYF.

The chain uses TRBV5-4 and TRBJ2-3; possible D gene TRBD2, 6 bases. The CDR3 covers 15 residues. V gave up 0 bases and J gave up 4 bases, with 12 bases separating them. The germline gives CDR1 SGHNT, CDR2 YYREEE (reference sequence). The CDR3 DNA reads TGTGCCAGCAGCTTGGGGGCGGGGTCGTCAGATACGCAGTATTTT. This codes for CASSLGAGSSDTQYF.

The V call is TRBV7-9, the J call TRBJ1-1; D may be TRBD1 (6 bases). CDR1 and CDR2 from the germline V gene are SEHNR and FQNEAQ (reference sequence). The CDR3 has 12 amino acids. CDR3 nucleotide sequence: TGTGCAGCGGGGGCAGTGAACACTGAAGCTTTCTTT. Translating it yields CAAGAVNTEAFF.

This clone was picked up a small number of times. The chain employs TRBV6-5 and TRBJ2-3; 9 bases agree with TRBD1. The germline V gene encodes CDR1 MNHEY and CDR2 SVGAGI. V lost 0 bases to trimming and J lost 4 bases; unmatched junction nucleotides: 5. The CDR3 runs to 16 residues. The chain's CDR3 is CASSYSGTGLSDTQYF. CDR3 coding DNA: TGTGCCAGCAGTTACTCGGGGACAGGGTTATCAGATACGCAGTATTTT.

This chain links TRBV19 with TRBJ2-2, with a tentative D call TRBD1 (5 bases). V was pared by 5 bases and J by 4 bases, with 11 bases between. This CDR3 spans 14 amino acids. Germline V gives CDR1 LNHDA, CDR2 SQIVND (reference sequence). The CDR3 DNA follows: TGTGCCAGTAGTCCATTACAGGTCACCGGGGAGCTGTTTTTT. As protein: CASSPLQVTGELFF.

The rearrangement joins TRBV4-1 to TRBJ1-5; tentatively, D is TRBD1 (6 bases). Germline loops: CDR1 MGHRA, CDR2 YSYEKL. There are 16 residues in the CDR3. The V and J ends lost 1 base and 0 bases respectively, with 10 bases between them. The CDR3 DNA is TGCGCCAGCAGCCAAGGGACAGCCTTTAGCAATCAGCCCCAGCATTTT. It yields the protein CASSQGTAFSNQPQHF.

J is TRBJ1-1 and V is TRBV29-1; tentative D call: TRBD1 (6 bases). The CDR3 runs 13 residues. CDR1 and CDR2 from the germline V gene are SQVTM and ANQGSEA. With 6 bases removed from V and 0 bases from J, the gap between germline ends came to 11 bases. CDR3 nucleotides: TGCAGCGTCGCTAGGACAGTGAACACTGAAGCTTTCTTT. Protein product: CSVARTVNTEAFF.

The V and J genes are TRBV19 and TRBJ1-4; unclear D gene. The CDR3 totals 15 residues. With 3 bases removed from V and 0 bases from J, the gap between germline ends came to 8 bases. Germline lookup yields CDR1 LNHDA and CDR2 SQIVND (reference sequence). The CDR3 DNA reads TGTGCCAGTAGTATGGGCGAAGCAACTAATGAAAAACTGTTTTTT. The encoded protein is CASSMGEATNEKLFF.

CDR3 in DNA: TGTGCCAGCAGCCAAGTCTCCGAGTACCAAGAGACCCAGTACTTC. Protein product: CASSQVSEYQETQYF. This chain links TRBV3-1 (or the pseudogene TRBV3-2) with TRBJ2-5; D is undetermined. This CDR3 spans 15 amino acids. The V end lost 1 base, the J end lost 0 bases, and 9 bases lay between the germline ends. In germline, CDR1 is LGHDT, CDR2 YNNKEL (reference sequence).

This clone appeared once. The chain has TRBV2 and TRBJ2-2; TRBD1 is a possible D gene (6 bases). The germline CDR1 and CDR2 sequences are SNHLY and FYNNEI. This CDR3 has 15 amino acids. V gave up 2 bases and J gave up 3 bases, with 10 bases separating them. CDR3 DNA sequence: TGTGCCAGCAGTGAACAGGGGCCAGACACCGGGGAGCTGTTTTTT. As protein: CASSEQGPDTGELFF.

This sequence joins TRBV6-5 and TRBJ1-4; D possibly corresponds to TRBD1 (6 bases). V lost 7 bases to trimming and J lost 8 bases, with 20 bases between them. The CDR3 has 15 amino acids. CDR1 and CDR2 from the germline V gene are MNHEY and SVGAGI. CDR3 bases: TGTGCCAGCACCTATGGGGGCAGGGCGGAAGAAAAACTGTTTTTT. Residues: CASTYGGRAEEKLFF.

V is TRBV5-1 and J is TRBJ1-1; 7 nucleotides match TRBD1. In germline, CDR1 is SGHRS, CDR2 YFSETQ. With 6 bases clipped from V and 2 bases from J, the junction kept 7 bases outside the gene matches. The CDR3 is 14 amino acids. CDR3 in DNA: TGCGCCAGCACCTCGGGACAGCTCAACACTGAAGCTTTCTTT. Its translation: CASTSGQLNTEAFF.

This clone was counted a single time. The rearrangement uses TRBV27 and TRBJ1-2; D call uncertain. The CDR3 is 15 amino acids. Germline V CDR1 and CDR2: MNHEY, SMNVEV (reference sequence). Deletions cut 3 bases from V and 5 bases from J, with 16 bases between. This CDR3 reads CASSFNFRGGYGYTF. The CDR3 DNA reads as TGTGCCAGCAGTTTTAATTTCCGGGGAGGGTATGGCTACACCTTC.

The chain links TRBV29-1 to TRBJ1-3; TRBD1 is a possible D gene (5 bases). The CDR3 runs to 15 residues. The V end lost 0 bases, the J end lost 8 bases, and 17 bases lay between the germline ends. Germline CDR1 reads SQVTM; CDR2 reads ANQGSEA. CDR3 nucleotides: TGCAGCGTTGAAGATCGGGGGACTCCCCTGGACACCATATATTTT. Its protein is CSVEDRGTPLDTIYF.

The chain uses TRBV28 and TRBJ2-7; TRBD1 agrees at 7 bases. This CDR3 contains 13 residues. CDR1 and CDR2 from the germline V gene are MDHEN and SYDVKM. V was clipped by 2 bases and J by 6 bases; unmatched bases: 4. CDR3 bases: TGTGCCAGCAGTTTAGCGACAGGGTCCGAGCAGTACTTC. This encodes CASSLATGSEQYF.

The chain combines TRBV4-2 with TRBJ1-3, with TRBD1 as a possible D gene (6 bases). With 0 bases removed from V and 0 bases from J, the gap between germline ends came to 15 bases. CDR3 length equals 18 residues. The germline V gene encodes CDR1 LGHNA and CDR2 YNFKEQ. The DNA for the CDR3 is TGTGCCAGCAGCCAAGAAGAAGGGCAGGGGAGCTCTGGAAACACCATATATTTT. Translation: CASSQEEGQGSSGNTIYF.

With respect to this clone: Other DNA sequences in the sample encode the same CDR3. The chain couples TRBV28 to TRBJ2-2, with TRBD1 identical over 9 bases. Losses at the gene ends were 6 bases for V and 2 bases for J; bases not matched to a gene: 4. The CDR3 contains 15 residues. Looked up from germline, CDR1 is MDHEN and CDR2 is SYDVKM. The CDR3 DNA is TGTGCCAGCAGGTTGGGACAGGGTAACACCGGGGAGCTGTTTTTT. It codes for CASRLGQGNTGELFF.

This chain connects TRBV10-1 to TRBJ2-7; tentatively, D is TRBD2 (5 bases). V dropped 3 bases and J dropped 4 bases, with 16 bases sitting between them. The germline gives CDR1 WNHNN, CDR2 SYGVQD (reference sequence). This CDR3 is 15 amino acids long. The chain's CDR3 is CASSEDTFGIYEQYF. For the CDR3, the DNA is TGCGCCAGCAGTGAAGATACATTCGGGATTTACGAGCAGTACTTC.

The chain joins TRBV27 to TRBJ2-3, with 7 bases that match TRBD2. The germline V gene has CDR1 MNHEY and CDR2 SMNVEV (reference sequence). The V and J ends lost 3 bases and 4 bases, in that order; junction bases with no gene match: 4. This CDR3 has 14 residues. The CDR3 nucleotides are TGTGCCAGCAGTTTGGGAGGGGCGGCAGATACGCAGTATTTT. It codes for CASSLGGAADTQYF.

The rearrangement links TRBV2 to TRBJ1-5; TRBD1 agrees at 8 bases. The CDR3 loop spans 13 amino acids. V lost 6 bases and J lost 2; bases outside the gene matches: 0. Germline CDR1 reads SNHLY; CDR2 reads FYNNEI. CDR3 residues: CASRGQGNQPQHF. In DNA form, the CDR3 reads TGTGCCAGCAGGGGACAGGGCAATCAGCCCCAGCATTTT.

The J gene is TRBJ1-1, the V gene TRBV18; D unresolved. Germline CDR1 is KGHSH and CDR2 is LQKENI. The V gene lost 0 bases and the J gene lost 7 bases, with 9 bases spanning the gap. The CDR3 covers 13 residues. The CDR3 region has the DNA TGTGCCAGCTCACCACCTCTGGAGGGTGAAGCTTTCTTT. This codes for CASSPPLEGEAFF.

The V call is TRBV5-1, the J call TRBJ2-5; 9 bases agree with TRBD1. Per germline, CDR1 SGHRS and CDR2 YFSETQ. The V segment lost 4 bases and the J segment 0 bases; nucleotides outside the gene matches: 7. This CDR3 is built from 16 residues. The DNA for the CDR3 is TGCGCCAGCAGCCTAACGACAGGGGGTTACCAAGAGACCCAGTACTTC. Protein product: CASSLTTGGYQETQYF.